This T cell receptor beta chain was obtained from a study of control samples from healthy donors and cancer patients. Sequencing used immunoSEQ multiplex PCR; TCRdb keeps in-frame clones, though not all of them. This sample yields 150,000 to 200,000 clones, of which 80% to 95% are seen a single time; around 1.6% belongs to the top ten. Material for sequencing was blood. The sequence derives from a man in his late teens or twenties in good health.

CDR3 in DNA: TGTGCCAGCAGCAAAGCGAACGAAGGGTCCGGAGGCGAGACCCAGTACTTC. Amino acid sequence: CASSKANEGSGGETQYF. The V gene is TRBV21-1, the J gene TRBJ2-5; TRBD2, the D gene given by the table, was not confirmed from the DNA. TRBV21-1 is labeled a pseudogene. The CDR3 covers 17 residues.